The 4 T cell receptor beta chains reported below all come from one sample, sequenced in a study of blood T cell repertoires in COVID-19. Sequencing was performed with immunoSEQ multiplex PCR; in TCRdb, only in-frame clones are kept and a portion is missing. The sample carries 120,000 to 150,000 clones, about 87% recorded once. Material for sequencing was peripheral blood. These receptors were taken from a man over 45 who had recovered from COVID-19.

The chain couples TRBV7-2 to TRBJ1-2; 7 nucleotides line up with TRBD1. Germline V gene data show CDR1 as SGHTA and CDR2 as FQGNSA. V shed 7 bases, J shed 13 bases, and the junction held 12 bases outside the gene matches. This CDR3 region has 12 residues. The CDR3 DNA is TGTGCCAGCACCCTCGGGACAGCCTCTCCCACCTTC. This codes for CASTLGTASPTF. Filled out from reference TRBV7-2 and TRBJ1-2, the complete variable domain reads GAGVSQSPSNKVTEKGKDVELRCDPISGHTALYWYRQSLGQGLEFLIYFQGNSAPDKSGLPSDRFSAERTGGSVSTLTIQRTQQEDSAVYLCASTLGTASPTFGSGTRLTVV.

The rearrangement uses TRBV5-5 and TRBJ1-3; unclear D gene. CDR1 is SGHKS and CDR2 is YYEKEE in the germline V gene (reference sequence). CDR3 size: 15 residues. The germline V and J ends were trimmed by 1 base and 0 bases, with 8 bases remaining between them. CDR3 region: CASSLRDNSGNTIYF. CDR3 coding DNA: TGTGCCAGCAGCTTGCGCGACAACTCTGGAAACACCATATATTTT.

The gene calls are TRBV2 and TRBJ2-7; TRBD1 matches 7 bases. The CDR3 runs to 15 residues. Germline V gene lookup returns CDR1 SNHLY and CDR2 FYNNEI. V dropped 6 bases and J dropped 0; count of bases not matched to a gene: 8. The CDR3 loop reads CASSERTGVSYEQYF. Here the CDR3 DNA reads TGTGCCAGCAGCGAAAGAACAGGGGTCTCCTACGAGCAGTACTTC.

The gene calls are TRBV30 and TRBJ1-1; 8 nucleotides match TRBD1. The CDR3 loop spans 13 amino acids. V was pared by 3 bases and J by 2 bases, with 2 bases of the junction left unmatched. Germline CDR1 GTSNPN, CDR2 SVGIG (reference sequence). CDR3 residues: CAWRQGANTEAFF. The CDR3 nucleotides read TGTGCCTGGAGGCAGGGGGCTAACACTGAAGCTTTCTTT.